Sequencing of this TCR beta chain was carried out in a study of OX40 agonist ivuxolimab in advanced cancers. This CDR3 has 15 amino acids. V was clipped by 1 base and J by 0 bases, with 10 bases between them. Germline V gene data show CDR1 as SGHNT and CDR2 as YYREEE (reference sequence). The data were produced by immunoSEQ multiplex PCR, yet TCRdb's version contains in-frame clones alone and is incomplete. The sample has more than 70,000 clones; approximately 84% are singletons. This specimen was CD4+ or CD8+ T cells sorted from blood, taken in a trial of the OX40 agonist ivuxolimab. This sequence joins TRBV5-4 and TRBJ1-1; D gene unclear. The receptor comes from an adult with an advanced solid tumor such as melanoma, head and neck, liver or kidney cancer. DNA of the CDR3: TGTGCCAGCAGCTTGCCGGGCAGGATGAACACTGAAGCTTTCTTT. Translated: CASSLPGRMNTEAFF.